The rows below give T cell receptor beta chains drawn from one sample of a study of follicular helper T cells after annual influenza vaccination. TCRdb's table, derived via immunoSEQ multiplex PCR, lists solely in-frame clones and lacks some. The table records about 27,000 clones, roughly 80% of them present only once. Sequencing used CXCR5+ CD38- circulating T follicular helper cells from blood, obtained on the day of influenza vaccination. These receptors all stem from an adult who received the influenza vaccine. Each CDR3 is given with its conserved first and last residue. D genes are given only for firm matches. Some rows mark clone size as missing; the rest say once, few, many or name a class of expanded clone.

>NA|TRBJ2-1|NA|TRBV7-2|13
CASRKPPGNEQFF
TGTGCCAGCAGAAAACCGCCGGGCAATGAGCAGTTCTTC
>NA|TRBJ2-6|TRBD1|TRBV7-9|19
CASSPWTGRSGSGANVLTF
TGTGCCAGCAGCCCTTGGACAGGTCGAAGCGGCTCTGGGGCCAACGTCCTGACTTTC
>NA|TRBJ2-7|TRBD1|TRBV29-1|14
CSGTGTGSSYEQYF
TGCAGCGGGACCGGGACAGGGAGCTCCTACGAGCAGTACTTC
>few|TRBJ1-1|NA|TRBV25-1|12
CASNRGNTEAFF
TGTGCCAGCAATAGGGGGAACACTGAAGCTTTCTTT
>NA|TRBJ1-1|TRBD1|TRBV28|14
CASSSQGGRGEAFF
TGTGCCAGCAGTTCCCAGGGGGGACGTGGTGAAGCTTTCTTT
>NA|TRBJ2-3|NA|TRBV4-2|15
CASSATGQGTDTQYF
TGTGCCAGCAGCGCCACCGGGCAGGGGACAGATACGCAGTATTTT
>once|TRBJ1-1|NA|TRBV2|13
CASSGRQNTEAFF
TGTGCCAGCAGTGGTAGACAGAACACTGAAGCTTTCTTT
>NA|TRBJ1-1|NA|TRBV7-3|14
CASSLDGPNTEAFF
TGTGCCAGCAGCCTAGACGGCCCGAACACTGAAGCTTTCTTT
>NA|TRBJ2-2|NA|TRBV18|16
CASSPTGTTNTGELFF
TGTGCCAGCTCCCCAACCGGGACAACGAACACCGGGGAGCTGTTTTTT
>NA|TRBJ2-7|TRBD1|TRBV7-6|16
CASSPQAQGATYEQYF
TGTGCCAGCAGCCCTCAAGCCCAGGGGGCAACCTACGAGCAGTACTTC
>NA|TRBJ2-3|NA|TRBV19|12
CASSIGQDTQYF
TGTGCCAGTAGTATAGGGCAAGATACGCAGTATTTT
>NA|TRBJ1-5|NA|TRBV19|16
CASSSRGGNSNQPQHF
TGTGCCAGTAGTTCCCGGGGGGGGAACAGCAATCAGCCCCAGCATTTT